This T cell receptor (beta chain) was identified in a study of regulatory T cells in long-lasting Graves disease. The sample's time point: newly diagnosed GD, antithyroid drugs for less than 3 months. The TCR library was prepared using RNA isolated from PBMCs. Ten or more counts support this clonotype. The TCR beta library used iRepertoire HTBI primers with Arm-PCR amplification of CDR3. Authors' data handling: Taken together, the samples had roughly 63 TRBV and 13 to 15 TRBJ segments identified. TCRdb reanalysed the multiplex PCR reads using MiXCR and keeps one entry per CDR3 protein. The V and J calls here are based on TCRdb, not the publication. Seen here are roughly 610,000 distinct CDR3 sequences, approximately 15% observed once, and the top ten hold more than 15%. These sequences were also reported in another study, on T cells in Graves' hyperthyroidism and ophthalmopathy. This second study notes: Subjects aged 18 to 65 presented with newly diagnosed hyperthyroidism of less than 2 months' duration.

The sequence came from a woman in her thirties with Graves disease. The sample was peripheral blood mononuclear cells (PBMCs), taken at new diagnosis, from a patient treated with antithyroid drugs.

The CDR3 sequence is CAISESGGDNQPQHF. The DNA for the CDR3 is TGTGCCATCAGTGAGTCAGGAGGGGATAATCAGCCCCAGCATTTT. The J gene is TRBJ1-5, the V gene TRBV10-3, with a weak D call TRBD1 (5 bases). The germline V gene has CDR1 ENHRY and CDR2 SYGVKD. The length of the CDR3 is 15 residues. V was clipped by 0 bases and J by 4 bases, with 10 bases between them.